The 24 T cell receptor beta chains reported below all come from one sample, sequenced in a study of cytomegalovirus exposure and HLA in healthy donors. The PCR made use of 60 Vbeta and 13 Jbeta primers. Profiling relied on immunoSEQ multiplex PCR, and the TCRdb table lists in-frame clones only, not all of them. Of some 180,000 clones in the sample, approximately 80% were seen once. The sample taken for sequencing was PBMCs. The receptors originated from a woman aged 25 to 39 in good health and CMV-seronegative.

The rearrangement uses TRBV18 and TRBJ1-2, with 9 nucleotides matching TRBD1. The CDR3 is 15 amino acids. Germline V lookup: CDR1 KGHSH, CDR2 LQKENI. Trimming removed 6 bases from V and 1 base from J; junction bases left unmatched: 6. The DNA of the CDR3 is TGTGCCAGCTCGGAAGGACAGGGGAGTAACTATGGCTACACCTTC. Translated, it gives CASSEGQGSNYGYTF.

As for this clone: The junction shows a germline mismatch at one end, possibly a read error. DNA of the CDR3: TGTGCCAGCAGCCTAGGGCGTGACACCATATATTTT. It specifies CASSLGRDTIYF. The chain couples TRBV13 to TRBJ1-3; D is unclear. This CDR3 spans 12 amino acids. CDR1 is PRHDT, CDR2 FYEKMQ, per germline (reference sequence).

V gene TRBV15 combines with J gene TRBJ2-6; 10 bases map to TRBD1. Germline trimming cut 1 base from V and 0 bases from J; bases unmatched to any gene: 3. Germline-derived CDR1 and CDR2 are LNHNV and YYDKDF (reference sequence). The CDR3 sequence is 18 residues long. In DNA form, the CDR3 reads TGTGCCACCAGCAGAGGTGGGACAGGGGCCTCTGGGGCCAACGTCCTGACTTTC. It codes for CATSRGGTGASGANVLTF.

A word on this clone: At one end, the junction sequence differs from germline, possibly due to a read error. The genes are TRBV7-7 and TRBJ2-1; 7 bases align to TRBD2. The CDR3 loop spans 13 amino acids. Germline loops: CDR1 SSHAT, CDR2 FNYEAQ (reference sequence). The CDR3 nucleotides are TGTGCTAGCAGCTTAAGGAGGGAGGGTGAGCAGTTCTTC. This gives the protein CASSLRREGEQFF. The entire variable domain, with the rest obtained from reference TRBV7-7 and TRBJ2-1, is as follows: GAGVSQSPRYKVTKRGQDVTLRCDPISSHATLYWYQQALGQGPEFLTYFNYEAQPDKSGLPSDRFSAERPEGSISTLTIQRTEQRDSAMYRCASSLRREGEQFFGPGTRLTVL.

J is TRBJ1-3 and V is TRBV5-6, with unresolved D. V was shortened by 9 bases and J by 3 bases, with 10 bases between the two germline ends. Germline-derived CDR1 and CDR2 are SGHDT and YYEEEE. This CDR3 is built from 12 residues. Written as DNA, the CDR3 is TGTGCCACCCATGCGGGTGGAAACACCATATATTTT. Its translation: CATHAGGNTIYF.

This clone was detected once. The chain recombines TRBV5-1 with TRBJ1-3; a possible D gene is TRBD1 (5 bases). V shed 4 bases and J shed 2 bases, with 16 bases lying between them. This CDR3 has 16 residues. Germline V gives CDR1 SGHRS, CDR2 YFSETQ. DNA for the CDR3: TGCGCCAGCAGCCTCGGGGGGGTAGGCGCTGGAAACACCATATATTTT. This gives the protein CASSLGGVGAGNTIYF.

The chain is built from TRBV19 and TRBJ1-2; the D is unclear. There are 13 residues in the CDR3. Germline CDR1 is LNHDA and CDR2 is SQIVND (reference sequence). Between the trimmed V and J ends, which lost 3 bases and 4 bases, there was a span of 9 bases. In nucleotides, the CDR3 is TGTGCCAGTAGTATGAGGGCCTCCTATGGCTACACCTTC. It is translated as CASSMRASYGYTF.

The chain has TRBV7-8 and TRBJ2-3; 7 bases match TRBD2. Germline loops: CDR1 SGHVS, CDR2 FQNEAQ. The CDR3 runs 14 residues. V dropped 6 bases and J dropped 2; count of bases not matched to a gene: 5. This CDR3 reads CASRGLRLTDTQYF. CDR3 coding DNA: TGTGCCAGCAGGGGACTACGACTCACAGATACGCAGTATTTT. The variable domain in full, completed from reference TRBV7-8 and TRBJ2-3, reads GAGVSQSPRYKVAKRGQDVALRCDPISGHVSLFWYQQALGQGPEFLTYFQNEAQLDKSGLPSDRFFAERPEGSVSTLKIQRTQQEDSAVYLCASRGLRLTDTQYFGPGTRLTVL.

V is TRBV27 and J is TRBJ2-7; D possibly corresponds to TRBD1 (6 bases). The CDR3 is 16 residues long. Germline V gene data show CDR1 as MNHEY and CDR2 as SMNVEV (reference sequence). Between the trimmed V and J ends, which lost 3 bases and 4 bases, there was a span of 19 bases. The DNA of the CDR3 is TGTGCCAGCAGTTTTTCGATGGGGGCGAGGGTGTACGAGCAGTACTTC. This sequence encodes CASSFSMGARVYEQYF.

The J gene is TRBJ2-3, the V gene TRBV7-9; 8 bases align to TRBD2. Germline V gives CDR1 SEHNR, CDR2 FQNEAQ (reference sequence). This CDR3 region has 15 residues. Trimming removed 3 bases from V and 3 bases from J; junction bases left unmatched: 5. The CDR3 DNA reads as TGTGCCAGCAGCTTTGGACTAGCAGGGACAGATACGCAGTATTTT. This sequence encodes CASSFGLAGTDTQYF.

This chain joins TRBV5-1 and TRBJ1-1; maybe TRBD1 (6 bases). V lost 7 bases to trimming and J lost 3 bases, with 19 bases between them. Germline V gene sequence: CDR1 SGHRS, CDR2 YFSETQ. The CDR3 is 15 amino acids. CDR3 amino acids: CASAPNDGTYTEAFF. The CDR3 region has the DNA TGCGCCAGCGCGCCCAACGACGGGACATACACTGAAGCTTTCTTT. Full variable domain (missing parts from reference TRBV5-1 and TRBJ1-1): KAGVTQTPRYLIKTRGQQVTLSCSPISGHRSVSWYQQTPGQGLQFLFEYFSETQRNKGNFPGRFSGRQFSNSRSEMNVSTLELGDSALYLCASAPNDGTYTEAFFGQGTRLTVV.

The CDR3 spells CASSPSSHIVPDRTGGYTF. The CDR3 nucleotides read TGTGCCAGCTCACCATCATCACACATAGTCCCAGATCGGACGGGAGGCTACACCTTC. This chain uses TRBV18 with TRBJ1-2, with D hard to call. Germline V gives CDR1 KGHSH, CDR2 LQKENI. The CDR3 sequence is 19 residues long. Deletions cut 2 bases from V and 8 bases from J, with 30 bases between.

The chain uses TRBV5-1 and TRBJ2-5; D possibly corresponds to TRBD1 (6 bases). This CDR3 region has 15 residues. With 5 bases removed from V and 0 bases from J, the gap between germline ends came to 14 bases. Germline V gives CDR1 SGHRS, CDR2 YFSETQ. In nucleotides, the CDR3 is TGCGCCAGCAGTCGCCGGGACACGTACCAAGAGACCCAGTACTTC. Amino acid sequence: CASSRRDTYQETQYF.

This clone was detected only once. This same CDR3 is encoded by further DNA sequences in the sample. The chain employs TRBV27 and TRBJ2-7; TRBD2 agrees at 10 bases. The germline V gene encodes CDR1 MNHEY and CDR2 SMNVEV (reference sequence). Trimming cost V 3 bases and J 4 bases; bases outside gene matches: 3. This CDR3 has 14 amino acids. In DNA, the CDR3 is TGTGCCAGCAGTTTTTCTAGCGGGAGTTACGAGCAGTACTTC. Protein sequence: CASSFSSGSYEQYF.

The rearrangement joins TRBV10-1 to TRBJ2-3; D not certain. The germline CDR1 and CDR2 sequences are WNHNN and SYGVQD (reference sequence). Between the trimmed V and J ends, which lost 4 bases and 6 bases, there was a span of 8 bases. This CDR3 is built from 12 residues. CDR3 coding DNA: TGCGCCAGCAGTGCTTCGGTGGATACGCAGTATTTT. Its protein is CASSASVDTQYF.

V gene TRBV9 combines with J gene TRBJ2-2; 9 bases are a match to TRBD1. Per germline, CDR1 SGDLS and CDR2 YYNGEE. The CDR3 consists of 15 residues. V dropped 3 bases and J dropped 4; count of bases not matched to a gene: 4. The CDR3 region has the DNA TGTGCCAGCAGCGCAGACAGGGGGTTCACCGGGGAGCTGTTTTTT. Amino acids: CASSADRGFTGELFF.

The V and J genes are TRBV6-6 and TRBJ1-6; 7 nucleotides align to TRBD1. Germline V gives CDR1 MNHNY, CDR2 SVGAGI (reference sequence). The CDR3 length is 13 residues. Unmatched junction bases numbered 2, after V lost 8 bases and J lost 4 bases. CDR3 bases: TGTGCCAGCCGGGGACAGTATAATTCACCCCTCCACTTT. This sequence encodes CASRGQYNSPLHF.

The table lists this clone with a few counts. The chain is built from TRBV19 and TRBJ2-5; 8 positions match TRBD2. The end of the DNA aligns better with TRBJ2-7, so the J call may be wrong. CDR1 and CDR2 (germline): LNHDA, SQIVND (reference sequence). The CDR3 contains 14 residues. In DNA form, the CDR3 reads TGTGCCAGTAGTCCGGGCGGGGGGCTCTACGAGCAGTACTTC. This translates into CASSPGGGLYEQYF.

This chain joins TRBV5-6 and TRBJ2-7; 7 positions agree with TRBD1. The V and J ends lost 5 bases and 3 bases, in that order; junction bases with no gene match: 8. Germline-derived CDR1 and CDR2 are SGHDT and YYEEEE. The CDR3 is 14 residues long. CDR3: CASSDPTGFYEQYF. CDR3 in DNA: TGTGCCAGCAGTGATCCGACAGGGTTCTACGAGCAGTACTTC.

The CDR3 protein is CASSFRTSGGNYEQYF. CDR3 coding DNA: TGTGCCAGCAGTTTTAGAACTAGCGGGGGCAACTACGAGCAGTACTTC. V gene TRBV6-5 combines with J gene TRBJ2-7; 11 nucleotides agree with TRBD2. CDR1 and CDR2 from the germline V gene are MNHEY and SVGAGI. With 4 bases clipped from V and 3 bases from J, the junction kept 8 bases outside the gene matches. CDR3 length: 16 residues.

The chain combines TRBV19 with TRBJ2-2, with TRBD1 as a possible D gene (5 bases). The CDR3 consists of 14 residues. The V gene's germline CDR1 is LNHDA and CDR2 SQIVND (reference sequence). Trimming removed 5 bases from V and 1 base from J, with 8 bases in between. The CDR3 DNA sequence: TGTGCCAGTAGTGCAACAGGGAACACCGGGGAGCTGTTTTTT. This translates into CASSATGNTGELFF. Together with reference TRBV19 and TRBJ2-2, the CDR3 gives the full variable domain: DGGITQSPKYLFRKEGQNVTLSCEQNLNHDAMYWYRQDPGQGLRLIYYSQIVNDFQKGDIAEGYSVSREKKESFPLTVTSAQKNPTAFYLCASSATGNTGELFFGEGSRLTVL.

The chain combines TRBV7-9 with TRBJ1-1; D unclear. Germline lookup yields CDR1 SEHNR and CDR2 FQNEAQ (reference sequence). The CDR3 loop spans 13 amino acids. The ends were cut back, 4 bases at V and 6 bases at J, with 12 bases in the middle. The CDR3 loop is CASSSPHRAEAFF. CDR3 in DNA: TGTGCCAGCAGCTCCCCACATCGTGCTGAAGCTTTCTTT.

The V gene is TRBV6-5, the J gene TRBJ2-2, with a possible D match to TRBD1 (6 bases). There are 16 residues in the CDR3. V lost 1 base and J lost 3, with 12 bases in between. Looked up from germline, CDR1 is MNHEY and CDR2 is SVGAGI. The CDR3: CASSYYRTADTGELFF. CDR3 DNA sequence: TGTGCCAGCAGTTACTATCGGACAGCGGACACCGGGGAGCTGTTTTTT.

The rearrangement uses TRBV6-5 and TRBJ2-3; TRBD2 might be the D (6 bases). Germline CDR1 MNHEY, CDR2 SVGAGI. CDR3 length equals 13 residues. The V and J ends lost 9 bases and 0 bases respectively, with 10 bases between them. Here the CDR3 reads CASRGTSTDTQYF. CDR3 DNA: TGTGCCAGTCGGGGGACTAGCACAGATACGCAGTATTTT.